The clone carrying this T cell receptor beta chain was found once. Data came from immunoSEQ multiplex PCR; TCRdb stores just in-frame clones and leaves some out. Of about 110,000 clones listed, 76% were seen once; the top ten hold 3.8%. The CDR3 is 16 residues long. The data derive from a study of blood T cell repertoires in COVID-19. This clonotype was obtained from an elderly woman with acute or convalescent COVID-19. Sequences were obtained from peripheral blood. The rearrangement links TRBV21-1 to TRBJ2-7; TRBD2, as called in the table, went unchecked against the DNA. TRBV21-1 is reported as a pseudogene. The CDR3: CASSTQTTVMPYEQYF. The CDR3, as DNA: TGTGCCAGCAGCACCCAGACTACCGTGATGCCCTACGAGCAGTACTTC.